The present T cell receptor (beta chain) was sequenced within a study of CD8 T cells in Susac syndrome. The authors negatively isolated CD8+ and CD4+ T cells and FACS-enriched TEMRA cells. RNA amounts of about 0.5 to 1 ug underwent reverse transcription with random hexamers. TCRdb processed the immunoSEQ multiplex PCR reads anew with MiXCR; each CDR3 protein has one entry. The profile shows around 200,000 distinct CDR3 sequences, 85% to 95% of them singletons. The CDR3 runs to 15 residues. Unmatched junction bases numbered 10, after V lost 7 bases and J lost 2 bases. Germline V lookup: CDR1 SQVTM, CDR2 ANQGSEA.

The source material was CD4+ T cells from PBMCs. This sequence originates from a human donor in good health. The J gene is TRBJ2-3, the V gene TRBV29-1; 9 nucleotides match TRBD1. The CDR3 DNA reads as TGCAGCGCAGAACCGGGACAGGGAAACACAGATACGCAGTATTTT. Translation: CSAEPGQGNTDTQYF.